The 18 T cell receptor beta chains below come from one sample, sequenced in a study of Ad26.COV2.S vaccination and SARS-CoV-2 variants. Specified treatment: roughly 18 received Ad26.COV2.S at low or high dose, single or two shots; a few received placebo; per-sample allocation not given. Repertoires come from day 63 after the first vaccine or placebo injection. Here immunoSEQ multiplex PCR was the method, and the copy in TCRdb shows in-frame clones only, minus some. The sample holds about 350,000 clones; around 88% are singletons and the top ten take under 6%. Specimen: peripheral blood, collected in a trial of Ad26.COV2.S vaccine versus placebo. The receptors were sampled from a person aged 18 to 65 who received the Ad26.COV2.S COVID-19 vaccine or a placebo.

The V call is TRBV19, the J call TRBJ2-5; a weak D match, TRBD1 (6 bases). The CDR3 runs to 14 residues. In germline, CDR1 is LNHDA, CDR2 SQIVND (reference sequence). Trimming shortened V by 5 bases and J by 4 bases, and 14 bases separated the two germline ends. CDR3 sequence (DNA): TGTGCCAGTAGTGCCAACAGGGAACCAGAGACCCAGTACTTC. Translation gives CASSANREPETQYF.

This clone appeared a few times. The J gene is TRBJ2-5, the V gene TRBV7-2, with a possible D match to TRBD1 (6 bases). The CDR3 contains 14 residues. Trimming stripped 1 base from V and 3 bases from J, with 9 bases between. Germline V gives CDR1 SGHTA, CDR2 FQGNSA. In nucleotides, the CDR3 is TGTGCCAGCAGCTTAGGGACAGAGAAAGAGACCCAGTACTTC. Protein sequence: CASSLGTEKETQYF.

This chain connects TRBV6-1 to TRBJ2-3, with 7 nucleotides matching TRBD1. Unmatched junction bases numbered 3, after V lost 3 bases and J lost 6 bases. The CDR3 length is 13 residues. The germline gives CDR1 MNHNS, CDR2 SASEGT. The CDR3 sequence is CASSDRGYDTQYF. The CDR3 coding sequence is TGTGCCAGCAGTGACAGGGGGTACGATACGCAGTATTTT.

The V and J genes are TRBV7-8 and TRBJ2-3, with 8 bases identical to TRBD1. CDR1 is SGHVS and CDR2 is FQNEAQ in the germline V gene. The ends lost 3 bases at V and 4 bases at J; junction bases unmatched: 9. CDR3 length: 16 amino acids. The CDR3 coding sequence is TGTGCCAGCAGCTTGCTCTCGGACAGGGAGGCAGATACGCAGTATTTT. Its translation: CASSLLSDREADTQYF.

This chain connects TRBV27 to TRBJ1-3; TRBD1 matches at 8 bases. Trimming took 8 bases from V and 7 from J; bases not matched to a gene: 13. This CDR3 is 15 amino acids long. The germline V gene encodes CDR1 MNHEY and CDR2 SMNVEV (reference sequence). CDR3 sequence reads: CASSPDRAEWNTIYF. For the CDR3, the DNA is TGTGCCAGCTCCCCGGACAGGGCGGAGTGGAACACCATATATTTT.

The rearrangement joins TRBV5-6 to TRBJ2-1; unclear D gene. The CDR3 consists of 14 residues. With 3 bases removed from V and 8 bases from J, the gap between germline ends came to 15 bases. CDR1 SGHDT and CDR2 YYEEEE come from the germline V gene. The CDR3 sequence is CASSSSRFQYEQFF. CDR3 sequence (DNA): TGTGCCAGCAGCTCTTCCCGATTCCAATATGAGCAGTTCTTC. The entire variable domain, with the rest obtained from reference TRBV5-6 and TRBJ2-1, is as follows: DAGVTQSPTHLIKTRGQQVTLRCSPKSGHDTVSWYQQALGQGPQFIFQYYEEEERQRGNFPDRFSGHQFPNYSSELNVNALLLGDSALYLCASSSSRFQYEQFFGPGTRLTVL.

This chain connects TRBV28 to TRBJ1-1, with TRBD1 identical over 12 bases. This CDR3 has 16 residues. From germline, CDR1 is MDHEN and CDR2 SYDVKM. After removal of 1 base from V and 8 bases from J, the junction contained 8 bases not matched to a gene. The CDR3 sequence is CASSLFLGQGAAEAFF. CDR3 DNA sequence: TGTGCCAGCAGTTTATTCCTGGGACAGGGGGCGGCGGAAGCTTTCTTT.

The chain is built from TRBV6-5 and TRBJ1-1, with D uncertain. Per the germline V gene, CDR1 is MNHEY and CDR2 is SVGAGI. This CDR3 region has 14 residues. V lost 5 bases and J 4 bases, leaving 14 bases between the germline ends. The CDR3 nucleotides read TGTGCCAGCAGTCCCCGGCCGGGAAGCACTGAAGCTTTCTTT. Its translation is CASSPRPGSTEAFF.

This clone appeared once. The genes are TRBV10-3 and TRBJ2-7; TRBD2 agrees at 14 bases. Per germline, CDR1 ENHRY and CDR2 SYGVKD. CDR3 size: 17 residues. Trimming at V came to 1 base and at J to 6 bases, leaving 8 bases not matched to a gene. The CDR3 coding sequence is TGTGCCATCAGTGAGTTACCCTCCGGGACTAGCGGGAGCGAGCAGTACTTC. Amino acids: CAISELPSGTSGSEQYF.

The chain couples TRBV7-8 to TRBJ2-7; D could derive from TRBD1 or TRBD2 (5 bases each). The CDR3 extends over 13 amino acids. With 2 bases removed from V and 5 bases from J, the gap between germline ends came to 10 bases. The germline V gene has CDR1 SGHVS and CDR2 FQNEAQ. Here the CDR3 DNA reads TGTGCCAGCAGCTTATCCGGGGCCAACGAGCAGTACTTC. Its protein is CASSLSGANEQYF.

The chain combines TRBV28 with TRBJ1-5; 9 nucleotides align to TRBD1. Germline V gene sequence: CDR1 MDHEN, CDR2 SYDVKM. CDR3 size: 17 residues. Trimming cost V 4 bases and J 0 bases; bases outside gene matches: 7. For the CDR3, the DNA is TGTGCCAGCAGTTCGACAGGGGGACAAAATAGCAATCAGCCCCAGCATTTT. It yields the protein CASSSTGGQNSNQPQHF.

The DNA of the CDR3 is TGTGCCAGCAGTTACTTCCCGGGTGGGGGCACTGAAGCTTTCTTT. This translates into CASSYFPGGGTEAFF. This chain uses TRBV6-5 with TRBJ1-1; a possible D gene is TRBD1 (5 bases). Per the germline V gene, CDR1 is MNHEY and CDR2 is SVGAGI. The CDR3 has 15 amino acids. V lost 1 base and J 4 bases, leaving 13 bases between the germline ends.

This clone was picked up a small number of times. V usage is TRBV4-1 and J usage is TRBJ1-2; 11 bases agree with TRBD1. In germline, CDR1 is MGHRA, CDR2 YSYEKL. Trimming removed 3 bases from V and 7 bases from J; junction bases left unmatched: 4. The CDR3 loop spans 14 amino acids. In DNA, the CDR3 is TGCGCCAGCAGCCAGGGTGGGACAGGGGGTGGCTACACCTTC. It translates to CASSQGGTGGGYTF.

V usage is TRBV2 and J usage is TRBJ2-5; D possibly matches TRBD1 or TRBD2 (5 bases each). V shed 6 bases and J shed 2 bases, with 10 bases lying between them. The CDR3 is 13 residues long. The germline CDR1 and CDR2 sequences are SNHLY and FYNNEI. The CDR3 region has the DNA TGTGCCAGCAGCCGGGGACCGCAAGAGACCCAGTACTTC. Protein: CASSRGPQETQYF.

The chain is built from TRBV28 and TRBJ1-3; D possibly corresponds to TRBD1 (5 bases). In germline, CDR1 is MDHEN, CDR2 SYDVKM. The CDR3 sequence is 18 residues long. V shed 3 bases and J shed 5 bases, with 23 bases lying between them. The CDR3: CASSLSPPTVRARNTIYF. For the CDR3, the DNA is TGTGCCAGCAGTTTGTCTCCCCCGACAGTTCGGGCGCGAAACACCATATATTTT.

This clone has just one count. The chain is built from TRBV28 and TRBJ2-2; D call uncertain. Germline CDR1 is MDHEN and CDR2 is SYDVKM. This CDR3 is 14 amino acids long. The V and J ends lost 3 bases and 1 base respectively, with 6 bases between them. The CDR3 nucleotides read TGTGCCAGCAGTTTGGAAGGGAACACCGGGGAGCTGTTTTTT. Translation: CASSLEGNTGELFF.

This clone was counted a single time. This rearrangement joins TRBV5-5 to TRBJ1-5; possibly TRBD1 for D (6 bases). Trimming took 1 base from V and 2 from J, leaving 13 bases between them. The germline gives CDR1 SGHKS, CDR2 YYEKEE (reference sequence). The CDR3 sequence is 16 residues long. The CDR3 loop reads CASSLRQDLGNQPQHF. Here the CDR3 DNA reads TGTGCCAGCAGCTTGCGACAGGATCTTGGCAATCAGCCCCAGCATTTT.

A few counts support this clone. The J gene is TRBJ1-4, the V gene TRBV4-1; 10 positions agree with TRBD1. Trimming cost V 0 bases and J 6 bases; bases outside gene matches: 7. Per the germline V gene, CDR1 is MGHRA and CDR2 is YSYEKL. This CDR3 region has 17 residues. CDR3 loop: CASSQDESGTGDEKLFF. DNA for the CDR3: TGCGCCAGCAGCCAAGATGAATCCGGGACAGGGGATGAAAAACTGTTTTTT.